A selection of T cell receptor beta chains follows, all from one sample in a study of neurological immune-mediated disorders. TCRdb redid the calling of the 5' RACE reads with MiXCR, one entry per CDR3 protein. The sample lists 80,000 to 100,000 distinct CDR3 sequences, about 5.6% occurring once. Material for sequencing was PBMCs. The source of these receptors is a woman aged 55-70 years with multiple sclerosis. Both conserved end residues are part of each CDR3. A D gene is named only where the DNA matches it firmly. For some rows the clone size is stated as once, few or many, or as a class when expanded; others skip it.

V gene: TRBV29-1
D gene: .
clone size: many
J gene: TRBJ1-2
CDR3 DNA: TGCAGCGTTGAAGATTGGGACCCCAGGGAAGGCTACACCTTC
CDR3 protein: CSVEDWDPREGYTF

V gene: TRBV6-2/TRBV6-3
D gene: TRBD2
clone size: few
J gene: TRBJ2-1
CDR3 DNA: TGTGCCAGCAGTTACAGGACTAGCGGTCGCAATGAGCAGTTCTTC
CDR3 protein: CASSYRTSGRNEQFF

V gene: TRBV24-1
D gene: .
clone size: many
J gene: TRBJ2-1
CDR3 DNA: TGTGCCACCAGTGATTTGGGGCAGTACAATGAGCAGTTCTTC
CDR3 protein: CATSDLGQYNEQFF

V gene: TRBV7-9
D gene: .
clone size: many
J gene: TRBJ2-3
CDR3 DNA: TGTGCCAGCAGCTTATGGTACGATACGCAGTATTTT
CDR3 protein: CASSLWYDTQYF

V gene: TRBV6-6
D gene: TRBD1
clone size: many
J gene: TRBJ1-6
CDR3 DNA: TGTGCCAGCAGTTACTCTATCTCCGGGACAGGGGAGTCACCCCTCCACTTT
CDR3 protein: CASSYSISGTGESPLHF

V gene: TRBV11-2
D gene: .
clone size: many
J gene: TRBJ1-2
CDR3 DNA: TGTGCCAGCAGCTTAGTCCTCGGGGCTGGCTACACCTTC
CDR3 protein: CASSLVLGAGYTF

V gene: TRBV5-6
D gene: .
clone size: many
J gene: TRBJ1-3
CDR3 DNA: TGTGCCAGCAGTTGGGGAAACACCATATATTTT
CDR3 protein: CASSWGNTIYF

V gene: TRBV7-6
D gene: .
clone size: many
J gene: TRBJ2-1
CDR3 DNA: TGTGCCAGCAGCTCCGACTTAAACCCCAATGAGCAGTTCTTC
CDR3 protein: CASSSDLNPNEQFF

V gene: TRBV27
D gene: .
clone size: few
J gene: TRBJ2-7
CDR3 DNA: TGTGCCAGCAGTCCGGTGGGACCGACATACTACGAGCAGTACTTC
CDR3 protein: CASSPVGPTYYEQYF

V gene: TRBV20-1
D gene: TRBD2
clone size: many
J gene: TRBJ2-1
CDR3 DNA: TGCAGTGCAGAAGGACTAGCGGGGAGAGGGGATGAGCAGTTCTTC
CDR3 protein: CSAEGLAGRGDEQFF

V gene: TRBV6-5
D gene: .
clone size: many
J gene: TRBJ1-1
CDR3 DNA: TGTGCCAGCAGTACCGGCGAAGGAGGAAGGACTGAAGCTTTCTTT
CDR3 protein: CASSTGEGGRTEAFF

V gene: TRBV5-1
D gene: TRBD2
clone size: many
J gene: TRBJ2-7
CDR3 DNA: TGCGCCAGCAGCTTGATGGATAGCGGGGGCGACGAGCAGTACTTC
CDR3 protein: CASSLMDSGGDEQYF

V gene: TRBV24-1
D gene: .
clone size: many
J gene: TRBJ2-3
CDR3 DNA: TGTGCCACCAGTGACCTCTCTACAGGAAGGGTGACAGATACGCAGTATTTT
CDR3 protein: CATSDLSTGRVTDTQYF

V gene: TRBV20-1
D gene: TRBD1
clone size: many
J gene: TRBJ1-1
CDR3 DNA: TGCAGTGCTAGTGCCCCAGGGGGCACTGAAGCTTTCTTT
CDR3 protein: CSASAPGGTEAFF

V gene: TRBV7-9
D gene: .
clone size: many
J gene: TRBJ2-4
CDR3 DNA: TGTGCCAGCAGCCCCACAGGGGGGGACATTCAGTACTTC
CDR3 protein: CASSPTGGDIQYF

V gene: TRBV6-5
D gene: TRBD1
clone size: .
J gene: TRBJ1-1
CDR3 DNA: TGTGCCAGCAGGGACAGGGGTTACACTGAAGCTTTCTTT
CDR3 protein: CASRDRGYTEAFF

V gene: TRBV7-2
D gene: .
clone size: .
J gene: TRBJ1-6
CDR3 DNA: TGTGCCAGCAGCCCCTCGCATGGGGTTTCGTCCCTCCACTTT
CDR3 protein: CASSPSHGVSSLHF

V gene: TRBV30
D gene: .
clone size: .
J gene: TRBJ2-6
CDR3 DNA: TGTGCCTGGAGTGGATACTCTGGGGCCAACGTCCTGACTTTC
CDR3 protein: CAWSGYSGANVLTF

V gene: TRBV10-1
D gene: .
clone size: .
J gene: TRBJ1-3
CDR3 DNA: TGCGCCAGCGGAAGGGGTATGACCATATATTTT
CDR3 protein: CASGRGMTIYF

V gene: TRBV11-1
D gene: .
clone size: many
J gene: TRBJ1-1
CDR3 DNA: TGTGCCAGCAGCCTAAACTTCGCAGGGGCAAGCTGGAACACTGAAGCTTTCTTT
CDR3 protein: CASSLNFAGASWNTEAFF

V gene: TRBV5-1
D gene: .
clone size: many
J gene: TRBJ2-2
CDR3 DNA: TGCGCCAGCAGCTTGGGAGGGTCCGCCGGGGAGCTGTTTTTT
CDR3 protein: CASSLGGSAGELFF

V gene: TRBV20-1
D gene: .
clone size: many
J gene: TRBJ1-2
CDR3 DNA: TGCGTCGACTCAAGCTATGGCTACACCTTC
CDR3 protein: CVDSSYGYTF

V gene: TRBV2
D gene: .
clone size: .
J gene: TRBJ1-5
CDR3 DNA: TGTGCCAGCAGTGAACAAGGGCCAGGGGTCAATCAGCCCCAGCATTTC
CDR3 protein: CASSEQGPGVNQPQHF

V gene: TRBV2
D gene: TRBD1
clone size: .
J gene: TRBJ1-5
CDR3 DNA: TGTGCCAGCAGTGAAGCGGGGACAGGGGACAATCAGCCCCAGCATTTT
CDR3 protein: CASSEAGTGDNQPQHF

V gene: TRBV5-1
D gene: TRBD2
clone size: .
J gene: TRBJ2-7
CDR3 DNA: TGCGCCAGCAGAGCCAACCCGACTAGCGGGGGCGACTCCTACGAGCAGTACTTC
CDR3 protein: CASRANPTSGGDSYEQYF

V gene: TRBV7-2
D gene: .
clone size: many
J gene: TRBJ2-3
CDR3 DNA: TGTGCCAGCAGCTCGACTCCCGCTAGCACAGATACGCAGTATTTT
CDR3 protein: CASSSTPASTDTQYF

V gene: TRBV3-1
D gene: .
clone size: many
J gene: TRBJ2-7
CDR3 DNA: TGTGCCAGCAGCCATAGCAGCTCCTACGAGCAGTACTTC
CDR3 protein: CASSHSSSYEQYF

V gene: TRBV20-1
D gene: TRBD1
clone size: many
J gene: TRBJ1-2
CDR3 DNA: TGCAGTGCTAGAGTGGAGGGGGCGGGTGGTGGCTACACCTTC
CDR3 protein: CSARVEGAGGGYTF

V gene: TRBV5-1
D gene: .
clone size: many
J gene: TRBJ2-7
CDR3 DNA: TGCGCCAGCAGCCCCCGCGGGGACAGAGCCTACGAGCAGTACTTC
CDR3 protein: CASSPRGDRAYEQYF

V gene: TRBV5-1
D gene: .
clone size: many
J gene: TRBJ1-1
CDR3 DNA: TGCGCCAGCAGCTTGGTTCCGGATTCGAACACTGAAGCTTTCTTT
CDR3 protein: CASSLVPDSNTEAFF

V gene: TRBV6-5
D gene: TRBD2
clone size: many
J gene: TRBJ2-7
CDR3 DNA: TGTGCCAGCAGTTACCCCAAGACTAGCGCTTACGAGCAGTACTTC
CDR3 protein: CASSYPKTSAYEQYF

V gene: TRBV5-1
D gene: TRBD2
clone size: many
J gene: TRBJ2-1
CDR3 DNA: TGCGCCAGCAGTCCTCTGGGGGCCCCGGGACTAGCGGGGGTTGGGTCCTACAATGAGCAGTTCTTC
CDR3 protein: CASSPLGAPGLAGVGSYNEQFF

V gene: TRBV5-1
D gene: .
clone size: many
J gene: TRBJ1-1
CDR3 DNA: TGCGCCAGCAGGCAGTTTGGGGACACTGAAGCTTTCTTT
CDR3 protein: CASRQFGDTEAFF

V gene: TRBV20-1
D gene: .
clone size: many
J gene: TRBJ1-2
CDR3 DNA: TGCAGTGCCGGGCCTGCTCGTGGCTACACCTTC
CDR3 protein: CSAGPARGYTF